The 30 T cell receptor beta chains presented below share a single source sample, sequenced in a study of cytomegalovirus exposure and HLA in healthy donors. Data came from immunoSEQ multiplex PCR; TCRdb stores just in-frame clones and leaves some out. Here the sample spans 86,000 or so clones, 96% being singletons. Sequencing was carried out using PBMCs. All receptors derive from a man between 18 and 35 years old in good health and CMV-seropositive.

The V call is TRBV7-2, the J call TRBJ1-1; D unclear. The CDR3 has 14 amino acids. V lost 1 base to trimming and J lost 5 bases, with 11 bases between them. Per the germline V gene, CDR1 is SGHTA and CDR2 is FQGNSA. CDR3 bases: TGTGCCAGCAGCTTAGGGGGAGTGTGGACTGAAGCTTTCTTT. This translates into CASSLGGVWTEAFF.

V gene TRBV5-1 combines with J gene TRBJ1-1; TRBD1 is a possible D gene (5 bases). Looked up from germline, CDR1 is SGHRS and CDR2 is YFSETQ. V was trimmed by 7 bases and J by 1 base, leaving 17 bases between them. The CDR3 has 15 amino acids. The CDR3 region has the DNA TGCGCCAGCGGTGATTGGGGCCAAACGAACACTGAAGCTTTCTTT. Amino acid sequence: CASGDWGQTNTEAFF. Variable domain in full (rest from reference TRBV5-1 and TRBJ1-1): KAGVTQTPRYLIKTRGQQVTLSCSPISGHRSVSWYQQTPGQGLQFLFEYFSETQRNKGNFPGRFSGRQFSNSRSEMNVSTLELGDSALYLCASGDWGQTNTEAFFGQGTRLTVV.

The chain has TRBV19 and TRBJ2-3; 11 bases align to TRBD2. Trimming took 4 bases from V and 1 from J; bases not matched to a gene: 1. Germline lookup yields CDR1 LNHDA and CDR2 SQIVND (reference sequence). The CDR3 covers 15 residues. CDR3 DNA sequence: TGTGCCAGTAGTACACTAGCGGGGGGCACAGATACGCAGTATTTT. Its translation is CASSTLAGGTDTQYF.

The rearrangement joins TRBV5-1 to TRBJ1-1, with a tentative D call TRBD1 (5 bases). The CDR3 loop spans 15 amino acids. Germline CDR1 reads SGHRS; CDR2 reads YFSETQ. Trimming left V 0 bases short and J 4 bases short, with 13 bases between. CDR3 nucleotide sequence: TGCGCCAGCAGCTTGGCTCGGGGGGGTAGCACTGAAGCTTTCTTT. It translates to CASSLARGGSTEAFF.

The chain couples TRBV9 to TRBJ2-5; 8 bases line up with TRBD1. With V trimmed by 0 bases and J by 7 bases, 5 bases remained unmatched. The CDR3 runs to 14 residues. Per the germline V gene, CDR1 is SGDLS and CDR2 is YYNGEE. CDR3 region: CASSVDTGGTTQYF. In nucleotides, the CDR3 is TGTGCCAGCAGCGTAGATACAGGGGGTACGACCCAGTACTTC.

V gene TRBV9 combines with J gene TRBJ1-2; D is undetermined. Trimming left V 0 bases short and J 4 bases short, with 4 bases between. CDR1 is SGDLS, CDR2 YYNGEE, per germline. The CDR3 extends over 12 amino acids. In DNA, the CDR3 is TGTGCCAGCAGCGTAGCCAGCTATGGCTACACCTTC. Its translation: CASSVASYGYTF.

This chain joins TRBV28 and TRBJ1-1; TRBD1 aligns across 7 bases. This CDR3 contains 13 residues. V shed 6 bases, J shed 3 bases, and the junction held 4 bases outside the gene matches. Germline CDR1 reads MDHEN; CDR2 reads SYDVKM. As DNA, the CDR3 is TGTGCCAGCAGCCCAGGGACAGACACTGAAGCTTTCTTT. As protein: CASSPGTDTEAFF.

The chain couples TRBV19 to TRBJ2-5, with a weak D call TRBD2 (6 bases). In germline, CDR1 is LNHDA, CDR2 SQIVND (reference sequence). The CDR3 runs 16 residues. The V end was cut by 7 bases, the J end by 2 bases, with 20 bases between. The DNA of the CDR3 is TGTGCCAGTAAGGGGCTTGGGGGAGGTTCGCAAGAGACCCAGTACTTC. Amino acid sequence: CASKGLGGGSQETQYF.

This chain uses TRBV27 with TRBJ2-3; 8 bases agree with TRBD2. The CDR3 totals 14 residues. Germline CDR1 is MNHEY and CDR2 is SMNVEV (reference sequence). The junction had 3 bases not matched to a gene; V was cut back by 7 bases and J by 0 bases. The CDR3 coding sequence is TGTGCCAGCAAGGAGCGGGGGAGCACAGATACGCAGTATTTT. This encodes CASKERGSTDTQYF.

The chain carries TRBV18 and TRBJ2-4, with D uncertain. The CDR3 is 14 residues long. V lost 3 bases to trimming and J lost 0 bases, with 6 bases between them. Germline V lookup: CDR1 KGHSH, CDR2 LQKENI. The CDR3 here is CASSPQVAKNIQYF. The CDR3 DNA is TGTGCCAGCTCACCCCAGGTAGCCAAAAACATTCAGTACTTC.

The J gene is TRBJ2-7, the V gene TRBV7-2, with 13 bases matching TRBD2. Trimming at V came to 4 bases and at J to 2 bases, leaving 5 bases not matched to a gene. Germline lookup yields CDR1 SGHTA and CDR2 FQGNSA. The CDR3 has 16 amino acids. The CDR3 region is CASSSTSGRMAYEQYF. The CDR3 nucleotides read TGTGCCAGCAGCTCGACTAGCGGGAGGATGGCCTACGAGCAGTACTTC.

The rearrangement joins TRBV27 to TRBJ2-1; D not certain. CDR1 MNHEY and CDR2 SMNVEV come from the germline V gene (reference sequence). This CDR3 spans 11 amino acids. The germline V and J ends were trimmed by 4 bases and 6 bases, with 4 bases remaining between them. CDR3 in amino acids: CASSSGNEQFF. The CDR3 region has the DNA TGTGCCAGCAGTTCAGGCAATGAGCAGTTCTTC.

The CDR3, as DNA: TGTGCCAGCAGCGCGGGACAGGACTACGAGCAGTACTTC. Translation gives CASSAGQDYEQYF. This chain connects TRBV9 to TRBJ2-7, with 8 bases aligning to TRBD1. Germline V CDR1 and CDR2: SGDLS, YYNGEE. CDR3 length: 13 residues. J was trimmed by 3 bases and V by 3 bases; bases with no gene match: 2. Full variable domain (remainder filled in from reference TRBV9 and TRBJ2-7): DSGVTQTPKHLITATGQRVTLRCSPRSGDLSVYWYQQSLDQGLQFLIQYYNGEERAKGNILERFSAQQFPDLHSELNLSSLELGDSALYFCASSAGQDYEQYFGPGTRLTVT.

The chain combines TRBV6-5 with TRBJ2-1, with a possible D match to TRBD2 (6 bases). This CDR3 is built from 16 residues. V was cut by 2 bases and J by 0 bases, with 11 bases left in between. From germline, CDR1 is MNHEY and CDR2 SVGAGI. The CDR3, as DNA: TGTGCCAGCAGTTACAAGCGGGTGAGCTCCTACAATGAGCAGTTCTTC. Translating it yields CASSYKRVSSYNEQFF.

The chain employs TRBV30 and TRBJ1-2, with a tentative D call TRBD1 (6 bases). Trimming shortened V by 3 bases and J by 0 bases, and 20 bases separated the two germline ends. The CDR3 is made up of 17 amino acids. CDR1 GTSNPN and CDR2 SVGIG come from the germline V gene (reference sequence). The CDR3 region is CAWRPQTGIRSNYGYTF. The DNA for the CDR3 is TGTGCCTGGAGGCCCCAAACAGGGATTCGGTCTAACTATGGCTACACCTTC.

Written as DNA, the CDR3 is TGTGCCAGTTCGGTGAGGGTTGATGAAAAACTGTTTTTT. Its protein is CASSVRVDEKLFF. The gene calls are TRBV27 and TRBJ1-4; the D is unclear. V lost 9 bases and J lost 6, with 14 bases in between. The CDR3 length is 13 residues. Looked up from germline, CDR1 is MNHEY and CDR2 is SMNVEV (reference sequence).

The chain uses TRBV7-2 and TRBJ1-2, with D maybe TRBD1 (5 bases). Germline V gene data show CDR1 as SGHTA and CDR2 as FQGNSA. There are 15 residues in the CDR3. V was trimmed by 4 bases and J by 8 bases, leaving 20 bases between them. CDR3 region: CASSSHGGGGRGYTF. The CDR3 DNA reads TGTGCCAGCAGCTCGCACGGGGGGGGAGGCAGAGGCTACACCTTC.

CDR3 sequence: CASSLFPAGVLGEQYF. CDR3 coding DNA: TGTGCCAGCAGTTTATTTCCAGCGGGAGTGTTAGGCGAGCAGTACTTC. This chain links TRBV27 with TRBJ2-7; 8 bases map to TRBD2. The CDR3 is 16 residues long. From germline, CDR1 is MNHEY and CDR2 SMNVEV (reference sequence). V gave up 1 base and J gave up 6 bases; unmatched junction bases: 11.

The genes are TRBV5-6 and TRBJ2-1; 11 nucleotides match TRBD2. The trim removed 0 bases at V and 2 bases at J, leaving 7 bases unmatched. CDR3 length: 18 residues. Germline-derived CDR1 and CDR2 are SGHDT and YYEEEE. In DNA, the CDR3 is TGTGCCAGCAGCTTGGTGGCTAGCGGGAGGAATCCCTACAATGAGCAGTTCTTC. Its translation is CASSLVASGRNPYNEQFF.

This chain joins TRBV25-1 and TRBJ2-1; D is undetermined. There are 14 residues in the CDR3. Between the trimmed V and J ends, which lost 5 bases and 4 bases, there was a span of 12 bases. The germline V gene encodes CDR1 MGHDK and CDR2 SYGVNS. CDR3 residues: CASSSNGPYNEQFF. The CDR3 DNA reads TGTGCCAGCAGTTCGAACGGTCCTTACAATGAGCAGTTCTTC.

V is TRBV27 and J is TRBJ1-5; D gene unclear. Per germline, CDR1 MNHEY and CDR2 SMNVEV (reference sequence). The V end lost 3 bases, the J end lost 2 bases, and 2 bases lay between the germline ends. The CDR3 is 12 residues long. The CDR3 DNA is TGTGCCAGCAGTTTCGGCAATCAGCCCCAGCATTTT. This translates into CASSFGNQPQHF.

The chain carries TRBV27 and TRBJ1-4, with 7 bases that match TRBD1. This CDR3 spans 15 amino acids. The V gene's germline CDR1 is MNHEY and CDR2 SMNVEV (reference sequence). Losses at the gene ends were 3 bases for V and 8 bases for J; bases not matched to a gene: 9. CDR3 DNA: TGTGCCAGCAGTTTTTTTAGGGGACAGTTAGAAAAACTGTTTTTT. Translated, it gives CASSFFRGQLEKLFF. The complete variable domain, with remaining parts taken from reference TRBV27 and TRBJ1-4, reads EAQVTQNPRYLITVTGKKLTVTCSQNMNHEYMSWYRQDPGLGLRQIYYSMNVEVTDKGDVPEGYKVSRKEKRNFPLILESPSPNQTSLYFCASSFFRGQLEKLFFGSGTQLSVL.

The rearrangement uses TRBV4-1 and TRBJ2-1; D call uncertain. Germline V gene data show CDR1 as MGHRA and CDR2 as YSYEKL. The CDR3 is 16 residues long. V lost 3 bases and J 7 bases, leaving 19 bases between the germline ends. The CDR3 DNA reads as TGCGCCAGCAGCCATTATCTAGAGGTCGAGAAAAATGAGCAGTTCTTC. As protein: CASSHYLEVEKNEQFF.

The chain carries TRBV2 and TRBJ2-5; 14 bases agree with TRBD2. The DNA end favors TRBJ2-7, so the J call may be wrong. This CDR3 is built from 16 residues. Germline V lookup: CDR1 SNHLY, CDR2 FYNNEI. The DNA for the CDR3 is TGTGCCAGCAGTGAAGCGGGACTAGCGGGAGACCCCGAGCAGTACTTC. It is translated as CASSEAGLAGDPEQYF.

This clone has more than one count but fewer than ten. This chain connects TRBV6-5 to TRBJ2-7, with a tentative D call TRBD1 (6 bases). V lost 7 bases and J 0 bases, leaving 16 bases between the germline ends. The CDR3 contains 15 residues. Germline-derived CDR1 and CDR2 are MNHEY and SVGAGI. The chain's CDR3 is CASTSGAGHSYEQYF. CDR3 nucleotide sequence: TGTGCCAGCACCTCAGGGGCAGGCCACTCCTACGAGCAGTACTTC.

The rearrangement links TRBV11-2 to TRBJ1-1; 9 positions match TRBD1. The germline CDR1 and CDR2 sequences are SGHAT and FQNNGV. V was clipped by 4 bases and J by 3 bases; unmatched bases: 6. This CDR3 comprises 15 residues. CDR3 amino acids: CASSSSDRGDTEAFF. The CDR3 DNA follows: TGTGCCAGCAGCTCGTCAGACAGGGGGGACACTGAAGCTTTCTTT. Supplemented by reference TRBV11-2 and TRBJ1-1, the full variable domain reads EAGVAQSPRYKIIEKRQSVAFWCNPISGHATLYWYQQILGQGPKLLIQFQNNGVVDDSQLPKDRFSAERLKGVDSTLKIQPAKLEDSAVYLCASSSSDRGDTEAFFGQGTRLTVV.

The chain links TRBV10-3 to TRBJ2-7; unclear D gene. The V and J ends lost 0 bases and 0 bases respectively, with 6 bases between them. The CDR3 covers 14 residues. Germline V lookup: CDR1 ENHRY, CDR2 SYGVKD. For the CDR3, the DNA is TGTGCCATCAGTGAGTCGGCGGACTCCTACGAGCAGTACTTC. Amino acids: CAISESADSYEQYF.

The J gene is TRBJ2-2, the V gene TRBV11-3; 9 bases map to TRBD2. Germline values: CDR1 SGHNT, CDR2 YENEEA. Losses at the gene ends were 5 bases for V and 6 bases for J; bases not matched to a gene: 4. The CDR3 has 14 amino acids. For the CDR3, the DNA is TGTGCCAGCAGCCGTAGCGGGAGAGCCGGGGAGCTGTTTTTT. It specifies CASSRSGRAGELFF.

The chain combines TRBV27 with TRBJ2-7; D unclear. V was shortened by 0 bases and J by 4 bases, with 19 bases between the two germline ends. This CDR3 contains 17 residues. Germline V gene data show CDR1 as MNHEY and CDR2 as SMNVEV (reference sequence). The CDR3 spells CASSLSTTARISYEQYF. The CDR3 DNA reads TGTGCCAGCAGTTTATCGACGACGGCTAGGATCAGTTACGAGCAGTACTTC.

V and J are TRBV6-5 and TRBJ2-1; D may be TRBD1 (5 bases). Germline-derived CDR1 and CDR2 are MNHEY and SVGAGI. The CDR3 has 15 residues. V was shortened by 5 bases and J by 8 bases, with 19 bases between the two germline ends. CDR3 in amino acids: CASSRRTLAGHEQFF. CDR3 bases: TGTGCCAGCAGTCGACGGACATTGGCCGGGCATGAGCAGTTCTTC.